This passage covers 9 T cell receptor beta chains from one sample sequenced in a study of blood T cell repertoires in COVID-19. The repertoire was sequenced with immunoSEQ multiplex PCR; TCRdb's copy has only in-frame clones and lacks some. The data contain 250,000 to 350,000 clones, about 88% of them seen just once; the ten biggest clones take up roughly 1.6%. Sequenced input: peripheral blood. All receptors come from a human donor with COVID-19, enrolled during active disease. The donor label of this sample is uncertain.

V gene TRBV7-2 combines with J gene TRBJ2-5, with D possibly being TRBD1 (5 bases). The CDR3 extends over 15 amino acids. Trimming pared 4 bases from V and 0 bases from J, leaving 12 bases between. The germline gives CDR1 SGHTA, CDR2 FQGNSA. CDR3 loop: CASSSRQGYQETQYF. The CDR3 nucleotides are TGTGCCAGCAGCTCCCGCCAGGGTTACCAAGAGACCCAGTACTTC.

J is TRBJ1-2 and V is TRBV12-3 or TRBV12-4; D is uncertain. The CDR3 contains 12 residues. Trimming cost V 1 base and J 5 bases, with 5 bases left between them. Here the CDR3 DNA reads TGTGCCAGCAGTTTAGAACAGTATGGCTACACCTTC. Its protein product is CASSLEQYGYTF.

V gene TRBV7-9 combines with J gene TRBJ1-5; the match to TRBD1 covers 9 bases. The CDR3 spans 15 residues. The germline CDR1 and CDR2 sequences are SEHNR and FQNEAQ (reference sequence). V shed 5 bases and J 1 base; nucleotides not matched to a gene: 3. As DNA, the CDR3 is TGTGCCAGCAGCCCCGGGACAGGGAGCAATCAGCCCCAGCATTTT. Translated, it gives CASSPGTGSNQPQHF.

J is TRBJ2-3 and V is TRBV20-1, with 8 bases aligning to TRBD2. V dropped 3 bases and J dropped 1; count of bases not matched to a gene: 9. In germline, CDR1 is DFQATT, CDR2 SNEGSKA (reference sequence). CDR3 length: 16 amino acids. The CDR3 bases are TGCAGTGCTAGTCCCTCCGCTAGCGGGCGCACAGATACGCAGTATTTT. Encoded protein: CSASPSASGRTDTQYF.

The genes are TRBV6-5 and TRBJ2-1; D might be TRBD2 (6 bases). This CDR3 comprises 14 residues. Trimming pared 6 bases from V and 8 bases from J, leaving 17 bases between. Per the germline V gene, CDR1 is MNHEY and CDR2 is SVGAGI. Here the CDR3 reads CASSRDSSLDEQFF. The CDR3 DNA sequence: TGTGCCAGCAGCCGGGACTCCTCTTTGGATGAGCAGTTCTTC.

This chain uses TRBV6-5 with TRBJ2-2; D perhaps matches TRBD1 (6 bases). The CDR3 has 14 amino acids. Germline V lookup: CDR1 MNHEY, CDR2 SVGAGI. The germline V and J ends were trimmed by 6 bases and 4 bases, with 12 bases remaining between them. The CDR3 is CASRPDSATGELFF. CDR3 nucleotide sequence: TGTGCCAGCAGACCGGACAGTGCCACCGGGGAGCTGTTTTTT.

The chain links TRBV25-1 to TRBJ2-1, with 7 nucleotides matching TRBD1. V lost 4 bases to trimming and J lost 9 bases; unmatched junction nucleotides: 6. Germline-derived CDR1 and CDR2 are MGHDK and SYGVNS. The length of the CDR3 is 13 residues. The DNA for the CDR3 is TGTGCCAGCAGTGGATTGACAGGGATTGAGCAGTTCTTC. Amino acids: CASSGLTGIEQFF. Full variable domain (missing parts from reference TRBV25-1 and TRBJ2-1): EADIYQTPRYLVIGTGKKITLECSQTMGHDKMYWYQQDPGMELHLIHYSYGVNSTEKGDLSSESTVSRIRTEHFPLTLESARPSHTSQYLCASSGLTGIEQFFGPGTRLTVL.

The chain uses TRBV18 and TRBJ1-4, with D uncertain. The ends were cut back, 3 bases at V and 2 bases at J, with 13 bases in the middle. The CDR3 runs to 16 residues. Germline lookup yields CDR1 KGHSH and CDR2 LQKENI. The chain's CDR3 is CASSPFGMETNEKLFF. In DNA, the CDR3 is TGTGCCAGCTCACCGTTTGGTATGGAGACTAATGAAAAACTGTTTTTT.

This clone was picked up one time. The rearrangement uses TRBV2 and TRBJ2-1; a possible D gene is TRBD2 (5 bases). Germline lookup yields CDR1 SNHLY and CDR2 FYNNEI. Deletions cut 7 bases from V and 5 bases from J, with 12 bases between. This CDR3 has 13 residues. This chain's CDR3 is CASNKEVDNEQFF. In DNA, the CDR3 is TGTGCCAGCAATAAGGAGGTAGACAATGAGCAGTTCTTC.